Following are 21 T cell receptor beta chains from one sample sequenced in a study of T cell responses to AZD1222 COVID-19 vaccine. The repertoire was sequenced with immunoSEQ multiplex PCR; TCRdb's copy has only in-frame clones and lacks some. The data show some 130,000 clones, with roughly 88% seen just once and under 9% held by the top ten. Here the sequenced sample was peripheral blood, taken on day 0 of AZD1222 vaccination. The receptors were sampled from an adult in good health.

This rearrangement joins TRBV7-6 to TRBJ2-2; 8 positions match TRBD1. Germline loops: CDR1 SGHVS, CDR2 FNYEAQ. The CDR3 runs to 17 residues. Germline trimming cut 0 bases from V and 1 base from J; bases unmatched to any gene: 4. DNA of the CDR3: TGTGCCAGCAGCTTAGCGGGGGGACAGGTGAACACCGGGGAGCTGTTTTTT. Protein product: CASSLAGGQVNTGELFF. Full variable domain (outside the CDR3, taken from reference TRBV7-6 and TRBJ2-2): GAGVSQSPRYKVTKRGQDVALRCDPISGHVSLYWYRQALGQGPEFLTYFNYEAQQDKSGLPNDRFSAERPEGSISTLTIQRTEQRDSAMYRCASSLAGGQVNTGELFFGEGSRLTVL.

This rearrangement joins TRBV5-8 to TRBJ1-5; TRBD1 aligns across 8 bases. The CDR3 length is 16 residues. The V and J ends lost 4 bases and 7 bases, in that order; junction bases with no gene match: 13. In germline, CDR1 is SGHTS, CDR2 YDEGEE. CDR3 DNA sequence: TGTGCCAGCAGCCGTCCCGGGACAGGCTCCGGGCAGCCCCAGCATTTT. It specifies CASSRPGTGSGQPQHF.

The gene calls are TRBV28 and TRBJ1-2, with D possibly being TRBD1 (6 bases). Trimming took 6 bases from V and 5 from J, leaving 13 bases between them. CDR1 MDHEN and CDR2 SYDVKM come from the germline V gene. This CDR3 is 13 amino acids long. As DNA, the CDR3 is TGTGCCAGCAGCCGTACAGGGCTTTATGGCTACACCTTC. This gives the protein CASSRTGLYGYTF.

The chain carries TRBV29-1 and TRBJ1-6; D remains unclear. Trimming stripped 4 bases from V and 5 bases from J, with 9 bases between. CDR1 SQVTM and CDR2 ANQGSEA come from the germline V gene. This CDR3 has 13 amino acids. The CDR3: CSVGTDHNSPLHF. In DNA, the CDR3 is TGCAGCGTTGGGACGGACCATAATTCACCCCTCCACTTT.

The chain joins TRBV7-9 to TRBJ2-1, with TRBD2 identical over 7 bases. The CDR3 sequence is 15 residues long. From germline, CDR1 is SEHNR and CDR2 FQNEAQ (reference sequence). Trimming cost V 2 bases and J 7 bases; bases outside gene matches: 8. CDR3 bases: TGTGCCAGCAGCTTAAAAGTTAGCGGGCAGAATGAGCAGTTCTTC. It specifies CASSLKVSGQNEQFF.

This chain connects TRBV7-9 to TRBJ1-1; D gene unclear. The CDR3 extends over 15 amino acids. CDR1 is SEHNR, CDR2 FQNEAQ, per germline (reference sequence). V shed 4 bases and J shed 2 bases, with 14 bases lying between them. Written as DNA, the CDR3 is TGTGCCAGCAGCTCAGGCCCGAGTTCAAACACTGAAGCTTTCTTT. This translates into CASSSGPSSNTEAFF.

This chain connects TRBV7-9 to TRBJ2-2; 7 bases are shared with TRBD1. The germline gives CDR1 SEHNR, CDR2 FQNEAQ (reference sequence). The J segment lost 6 bases and the V segment lost 6 bases, leaving 16 bases of the junction unmatched. The CDR3 is 17 residues long. CDR3 amino acids: CASRPSLGGVRAGELFF. The CDR3 nucleotides read TGTGCCAGCAGACCCTCCCTAGGGGGCGTTAGGGCCGGGGAGCTGTTTTTT.

V usage is TRBV19 and J usage is TRBJ2-4; D not certain. This CDR3 has 15 amino acids. Looked up from germline, CDR1 is LNHDA and CDR2 is SQIVND (reference sequence). Trimming stripped 4 bases from V and 0 bases from J, with 10 bases between. The DNA for the CDR3 is TGTGCCAGTAGTAAGGAGACCCTAGCCAAAAACATTCAGTACTTC. Translated: CASSKETLAKNIQYF.

This chain joins TRBV6-5 and TRBJ2-7; 11 bases map to TRBD2. Germline V gene sequence: CDR1 MNHEY, CDR2 SVGAGI. Losses at the gene ends were 5 bases for V and 5 bases for J; bases not matched to a gene: 8. The CDR3 contains 15 residues. The CDR3, as DNA: TGTGCCAGCAGTACAACTAGCGGGAGAATCAACGAGCAGTACTTC. Its translation is CASSTTSGRINEQYF.

The chain combines TRBV7-9 with TRBJ2-7; D remains ambiguous. V lost 0 bases to trimming and J lost 0 bases, with 9 bases between them. This CDR3 contains 15 residues. In germline, CDR1 is SEHNR, CDR2 FQNEAQ (reference sequence). This chain's CDR3 is CASSLAVRSSYEQYF. In DNA form, the CDR3 reads TGTGCCAGCAGCTTAGCGGTCAGATCCTCCTACGAGCAGTACTTC.

The chain carries TRBV2 and TRBJ2-5; D may be TRBD2 (5 bases). This CDR3 comprises 13 residues. With 6 bases removed from V and 6 bases from J, the gap between germline ends came to 14 bases. Germline V gene sequence: CDR1 SNHLY, CDR2 FYNNEI. In nucleotides, the CDR3 is TGTGCCAGCAGCGCGGACGGGATGAAGACCCAGTACTTC. Protein sequence: CASSADGMKTQYF.

The chain uses TRBV4-1 and TRBJ2-3; D is perhaps TRBD2 (6 bases). The CDR3 is made up of 14 amino acids. V was cut by 8 bases and J by 6 bases, with 18 bases left in between. Germline V CDR1 and CDR2: MGHRA, YSYEKL. CDR3 in amino acids: CASQEGLLSDTQYF. For the CDR3, the DNA is TGCGCCAGCCAGGAGGGCCTTCTTAGTGATACGCAGTATTTT.

With regard to this clone: A much more abundant neighbour one base away suggests this may be a read error. V gene TRBV19 combines with J gene TRBJ1-2, with 9 bases identical to TRBD1. J lost 4 bases, V lost 5 bases, and 2 bases had no gene match. Germline V gene data show CDR1 as LNHDA and CDR2 as SQIVND (reference sequence). The CDR3 has 13 amino acids. CDR3 protein: CASSPTGGYGYTF. CDR3 DNA: TGTGCCAGTAGTCCGACAGGGGGCTATGGCTACACCTTC.

The chain joins TRBV13 to TRBJ2-3; TRBD2 matches 8 bases. CDR1 is PRHDT, CDR2 FYEKMQ, per germline (reference sequence). The length of the CDR3 is 18 residues. The ends lost 5 bases at V and 2 bases at J; junction bases unmatched: 15. Here the CDR3 DNA reads TGTGCCAGCAGCCCCGGGCCGGGGGGGGCAAACGTCACAGATACGCAGTATTTT. It yields the protein CASSPGPGGANVTDTQYF.

The chain has TRBV3-1 (or the pseudogene TRBV3-2) and TRBJ1-5, with unresolved D. This CDR3 is 14 amino acids long. The V gene lost 4 bases and the J gene lost 6 bases, with 13 bases spanning the gap. From germline, CDR1 is LGHDT and CDR2 YNNKEL (reference sequence). The CDR3 nucleotides are TGTGCCAGCAGCCCTCAAGAGTTCACTCAGCCCCAGCATTTT. It yields the protein CASSPQEFTQPQHF.

The chain carries TRBV10-3 and TRBJ1-3, with a possible D match to TRBD1 (6 bases). The CDR3 totals 20 residues. Trimming left V 2 bases short and J 1 base short, with 24 bases between. CDR1 is ENHRY and CDR2 is SYGVKD in the germline V gene. The CDR3, as DNA: TGTGCCATCAGTGAGCCGGGACTGATGAATTCGAGGGGGTCTGGAAACACCATATATTTT. It is translated as CAISEPGLMNSRGSGNTIYF.

The chain recombines TRBV19 with TRBJ2-1; 14 nucleotides agree with TRBD2. The CDR3 consists of 17 residues. The V and J ends lost 7 bases and 8 bases, in that order; junction bases with no gene match: 13. Germline V gene lookup returns CDR1 LNHDA and CDR2 SQIVND (reference sequence). CDR3 sequence (DNA): TGTGCCAGTATCCCCTCCGGGACTAGCGGGAGAGGAGATGAGCAGTTCTTC. Protein sequence: CASIPSGTSGRGDEQFF.

The chain employs TRBV7-6 and TRBJ2-7; no definite D call. The CDR3 is made up of 17 amino acids. V was trimmed by 4 bases and J by 9 bases, leaving 28 bases between them. Germline CDR1 reads SGHVS; CDR2 reads FNYEAQ. CDR3 residues: CASSSPQDDIASATQYF. In nucleotides, the CDR3 is TGTGCCAGCAGCTCACCCCAAGACGATATCGCTTCCGCTACGCAGTACTTC.

V and J are TRBV6-5 and TRBJ2-1; D gene uncertain. Between the trimmed V and J ends, which lost 0 bases and 4 bases, there was a span of 4 bases. The CDR3 is 13 amino acids. CDR1 is MNHEY and CDR2 is SVGAGI in the germline V gene. The CDR3 reads CASSYSSYNEQFF. DNA of the CDR3: TGTGCCAGCAGTTACTCGAGTTACAATGAGCAGTTCTTC.

CDR3 sequence: CARSPAGLAYYYEQYF. The CDR3, as DNA: TGTGCCAGAAGCCCGGCGGGACTAGCGTATTACTACGAGCAGTACTTC. V usage is TRBV5-3 and J usage is TRBJ2-7; 10 nucleotides align to TRBD2. TRBV5-3 carries the ORF label, with uncertain function. V lost 4 bases, J lost 3 bases, and 10 bases stayed unmatched. The CDR3 covers 16 residues.

This clone was observed a few times. This rearrangement joins TRBV7-9 to TRBJ1-1; maybe TRBD1 (6 bases). Germline lookup yields CDR1 SEHNR and CDR2 FQNEAQ (reference sequence). Trimming removed 4 bases from V and 10 bases from J, with 13 bases in between. The CDR3 length is 12 residues. CDR3 DNA sequence: TGTGCCAGCAGCTCGGGGGACATACGAGCTTTCTTT. Protein product: CASSSGDIRAFF. Full variable domain (rest looked up from reference TRBV7-9 and TRBJ1-1): DTGVSQNPRHKITKRGQNVTFRCDPISEHNRLYWYRQTLGQGPEFLTYFQNEAQLEKSRLLSDRFSAERPKGSFSTLEIQRTEQGDSAMYLCASSSGDIRAFFGQGTRLTVV.